This T cell receptor (beta chain) was documented in a study of Graves' ophthalmopathy and Graves' hyperthyroidism. Trimming cost V 1 base and J 1 base, with 4 bases left between them. There are 13 residues in the CDR3. CDR1 is SGHTA, CDR2 FQGTGA, per germline. For repertoire sequencing, the TCR beta CDR3 regions were amplified from RNA transcripts. RT-PCR with HTBI primers came first, then second-round multiplex PCR. One entry per CDR3 protein, called by TCRdb with MiXCR from the multiplex PCR reads. The sample shows some 410,000 distinct CDR3 sequences, under 25% of them seen only once. This clonotype has ten or more counts.

Sequencing was done on a sample of peripheral blood. The sequence was collected from a woman younger than 30 with stable Graves' hyperthyroidism. The V gene is TRBV7-3, the J gene TRBJ1-1; unclear D gene. The CDR3, as DNA: TGTGCCAGCAGCTTAAGGCGGAACACTGAAGCTTTCTTT. Residues: CASSLRRNTEAFF.